The TCR beta chain described here comes from a study of blood T cell repertoires in COVID-19 (dated by TCRdb to the early 2020s). The study in broad terms: Samples covering the acute and convalescent phases of COVID-19 were provided by collaborators in the United States, Italy and Spain. The material from the prospective study consisted of cDNA or gDNA derived from T cells, B-cell-depleted T cells, or PBMCs. The dataset comprised deeply sampled blood TCRbeta repertoires from subjects exposed to, actively infected with, or recovered from COVID-19. A freely available public database, intended as a resource for researchers studying the immune response to SARS-CoV-2, is where the repertoires were released. The samples were drawn from the first 160 participants of the ongoing ImmuneRACE study and from 1,254 subjects provided by 6 global collaborators. Sample metadata almost always included a de-identified subject ID, COVID-19 status, age in years and sex. Where HLA class I and class II types were available, the types were taken from metadata supplied by the sample provider, not from assay-based typing.

On this clone itself: No antigen is known for it. It has no much larger one-base neighbor in the sample; base qualities were not kept.

Overall study results and their limits: How much clinical and demographic metadata was included differed by source and by participant, and the metadata was provided uncurated.

The immunoSEQ Assay, a bias-controlled multiplex PCR, was used to amplify TCRbeta CDR3 regions from genomic DNA. Under the source paper's analysis protocol: Nucleated cell counts per sample were estimated from amplification of reference gene primers within the assay. To quantify the absolute abundance of each unique TCRbeta CDR3 rearrangement, sequence reads were collapsed and filtered. For each sample, productive Simpson clonality was calculated as the square root of Simpson's diversity index across productive rearrangements. TCRdb provides this immuneACCESS table in a form limited to in-frame rearrangements. Some clones are lacking; in checked studies, under half of them reflect an unresolved V gene, and why the rest are absent is not known. That table is the source of V, J and clone size, and D and trimming were worked out from the DNA. The sample table records approximately 280,000 clones; approximately 86% of these occur just once. Roughly 3% of the sample is taken by the ten largest.

Enrolling through a virtual design, the prospective study's participants ranged in age from roughly 18 to 95 years and lived across roughly 24 United States geographic areas. In the prospective study, cohorts were assigned on the basis of participant-reported clinical history obtained from a screening survey and a study questionnaire. ImmuneRACE Cohort 3 recovered participants were defined by two consecutive negative NP/OP PCR tests, healthcare professional clearance, or symptom resolution. In the prospective study, mobile phlebotomists collected whole blood, serum and a nasopharyngeal or oropharyngeal swab from each participant. Participants in the prospective study had the option to provide additional blood draws and questionnaires over a roughly 2-month period. Before DNA extraction, prospective study blood samples were shipped either frozen or at room temperature. Its CDR3 holds 17 amino acids, cysteine through phenylalanine. Left in the record is the CDR3 DNA by itself, 51 bases read in frame from the first base. Clipping removes 3 bases from V and 2 bases from J, with 5 as the unmatched junction base count. CDR1 and CDR2, looked up from the germline V gene (reference sequence), are MNHEY and SMNVEV.

This receptor was identified in a woman under 30 who had recovered from COVID-19. In this chain, TRBV27 is recombined with TRBJ2-7, with 15 middle bases fitting TRBD2. The sample consisted of PBMCs or T cells enriched from blood (not recorded which). The DNA reads as follows: TGTGCCAGCAGTTTTCACGGACTAGCGGGAGGGCCCTACGAGCAGTACTTC. The resulting protein is CASSFHGLAGGPYEQYF.